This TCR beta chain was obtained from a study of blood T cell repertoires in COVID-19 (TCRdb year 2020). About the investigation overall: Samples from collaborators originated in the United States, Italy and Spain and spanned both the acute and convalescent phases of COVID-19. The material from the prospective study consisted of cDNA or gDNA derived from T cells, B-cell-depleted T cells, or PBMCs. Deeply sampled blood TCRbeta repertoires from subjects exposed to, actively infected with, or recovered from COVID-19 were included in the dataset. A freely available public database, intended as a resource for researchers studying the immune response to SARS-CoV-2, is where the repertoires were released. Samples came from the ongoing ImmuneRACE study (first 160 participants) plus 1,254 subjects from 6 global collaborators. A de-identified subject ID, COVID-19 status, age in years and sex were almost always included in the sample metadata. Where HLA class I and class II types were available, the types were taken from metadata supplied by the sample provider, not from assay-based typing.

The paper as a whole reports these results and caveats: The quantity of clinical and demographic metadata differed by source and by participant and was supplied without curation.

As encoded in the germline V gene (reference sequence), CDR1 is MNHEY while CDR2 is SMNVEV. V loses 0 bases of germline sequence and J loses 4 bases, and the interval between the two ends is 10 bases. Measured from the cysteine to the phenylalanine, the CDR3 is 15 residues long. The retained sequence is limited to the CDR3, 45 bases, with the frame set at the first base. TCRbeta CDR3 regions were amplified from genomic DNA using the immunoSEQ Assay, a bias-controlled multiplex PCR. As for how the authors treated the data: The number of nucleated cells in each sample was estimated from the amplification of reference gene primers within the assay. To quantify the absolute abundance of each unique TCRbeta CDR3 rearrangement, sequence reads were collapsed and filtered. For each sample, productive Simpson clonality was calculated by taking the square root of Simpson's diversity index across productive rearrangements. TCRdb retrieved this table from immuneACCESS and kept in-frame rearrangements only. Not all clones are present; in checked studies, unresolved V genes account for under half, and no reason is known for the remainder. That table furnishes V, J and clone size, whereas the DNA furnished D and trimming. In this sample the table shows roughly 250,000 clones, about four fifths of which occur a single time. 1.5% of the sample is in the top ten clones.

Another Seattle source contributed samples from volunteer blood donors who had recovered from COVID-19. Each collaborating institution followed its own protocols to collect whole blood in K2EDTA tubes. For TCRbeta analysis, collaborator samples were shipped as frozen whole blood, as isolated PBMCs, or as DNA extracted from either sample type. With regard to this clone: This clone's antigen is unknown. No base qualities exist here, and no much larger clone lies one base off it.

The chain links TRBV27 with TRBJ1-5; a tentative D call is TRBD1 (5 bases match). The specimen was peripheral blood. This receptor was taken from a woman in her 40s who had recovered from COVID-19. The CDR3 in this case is CASSLSGLLNQPQHF. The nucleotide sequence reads TGTGCCAGCAGTTTATCGGGACTCCTAAATCAGCCCCAGCATTTT.